Given below is one TCR beta chain in context. This sample was taken from a study of cytomegalovirus exposure and HLA in healthy donors. At the level of the study: An earlier analysis found roughly 100 million unique TCR beta sequences from approximately 200 million T cells.

The PCR contained 60 Vbeta and 13 Jbeta primers. The method was immunoSEQ multiplex PCR; TCRdb's version includes in-frame clones alone and lacks a portion of them. Of 150,000 or so clones listed, around two thirds were seen once; the top ten hold approximately 1.8%. The CDR3 has 13 amino acids. The germline gives CDR1 SGHAT, CDR2 FQNNGV. V lost 2 bases, J lost 9 bases, and 11 bases lay in between. The V call is TRBV11-2, the J call TRBJ1-3; D gene unclear. Source material: PBMCs. This sequence was found in a woman younger than 30 in good health and CMV-seronegative. The CDR3 loop reads CASSLTRGGTIYF. The CDR3 DNA sequence: TGTGCCAGCAGCTTAACCCGCGGCGGCACCATATATTTT.